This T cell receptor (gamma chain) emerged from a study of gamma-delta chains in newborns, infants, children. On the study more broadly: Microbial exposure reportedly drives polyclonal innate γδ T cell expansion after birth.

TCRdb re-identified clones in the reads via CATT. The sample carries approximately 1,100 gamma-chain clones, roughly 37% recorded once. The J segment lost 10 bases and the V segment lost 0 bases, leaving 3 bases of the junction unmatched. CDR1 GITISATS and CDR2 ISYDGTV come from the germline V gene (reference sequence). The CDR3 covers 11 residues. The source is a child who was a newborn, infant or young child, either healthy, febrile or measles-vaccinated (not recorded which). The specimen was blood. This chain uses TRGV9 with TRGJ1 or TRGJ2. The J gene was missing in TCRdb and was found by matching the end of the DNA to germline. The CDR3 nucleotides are TGTGCCTTGTGGGAGGTGCGGAAGAAACTCTTT. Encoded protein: CALWEVRKKLF.